The clone carrying this T cell receptor beta chain occurred once. Its antigen is as yet unknown. The sample originates from a study of OX40 agonist ivuxolimab in advanced cancers. Germline V gene sequence: CDR1 SGDLS, CDR2 YYNGEE. The CDR3 loop spans 17 amino acids. V was cut by 0 bases and J by 0 bases, with 13 bases left in between. Some clones are missing from TCRdb's copy, which holds only in-frame ones; the method was immunoSEQ multiplex PCR. Here the sample spans about 72,000 clones, about 85% being singletons. Overall study results and limits: At 0.1 to 3.0 mg/kg and by week 6, CD4+ and CD8+ T cells in the blood had expanded clonally. Expansion of clones was among the lowest in partial responders at 0.1-3.0 mg/kg. Expanded peripheral T-cell antigen specificity went undetermined.

Autoimmune disease history or systemic immunosuppression disqualified patients. The TCR was taken from an adult with an advanced solid tumor such as melanoma, head and neck, liver or kidney cancer. Sample: CD4+ or CD8+ T cells sorted from blood, taken in a trial of the OX40 agonist ivuxolimab. The chain combines TRBV9 with TRBJ2-1; D possibly corresponds to TRBD2 (6 bases). The CDR3 region has the DNA TGTGCCAGCAGCGTAGGTTCCCAGGGAGGCTCCTACAATGAGCAGTTCTTC. It encodes CASSVGSQGGSYNEQFF.